The 25 T cell receptor beta chains below come from one sample, sequenced in a study of cytotoxic CD8 clonotypes in ibrutinib-treated CLL. The table came from immunoSEQ multiplex PCR; TCRdb's copy has only in-frame clones and leaves some out. This table holds 130,000 or so clones, roughly 77% found once. The specimen comprised PBMCs, sampled after 12 months of ibrutinib treatment. The receptors derive from a human donor with chronic lymphocytic leukemia.

This chain links TRBV11-3 with TRBJ2-1, with 8 bases that match TRBD2. This CDR3 has 17 residues. J was trimmed by 4 bases and V by 2 bases; bases with no gene match: 10. Germline V gene sequence: CDR1 SGHNT, CDR2 YENEEA. CDR3 coding DNA: TGTGCCAGCAGCTTAAGACGCGCAGCGGGGGCATACAATGAGCAGTTCTTC. As protein: CASSLRRAAGAYNEQFF.

The rearrangement joins TRBV19 to TRBJ1-1; a weak D match, TRBD1 (6 bases). The CDR3 is 13 residues long. V lost 3 bases to trimming and J lost 11 bases, with 16 bases between them. Per germline, CDR1 LNHDA and CDR2 SQIVND (reference sequence). DNA for the CDR3: TGTGCCAGTAGTATCTCGACAGGACTGAGCGCTTTCTTT. It translates to CASSISTGLSAFF.

V and J are TRBV6-5 and TRBJ2-7; D is perhaps TRBD1 or TRBD2 (5 bases each). V was pared by 6 bases and J by 2 bases, with 14 bases between. Looked up from germline, CDR1 is MNHEY and CDR2 is SVGAGI. CDR3 length: 14 amino acids. The CDR3 DNA is TGTGCCAGCAGGTATGACCTGGGGGCCTACGAGCAGTACTTC. It codes for CASRYDLGAYEQYF.

This chain connects TRBV7-9 to TRBJ2-1; D gene ambiguous. V was trimmed by 1 base and J by 9 bases, leaving 7 bases between them. The V gene's germline CDR1 is SEHNR and CDR2 FQNEAQ (reference sequence). This CDR3 contains 12 residues. The CDR3 nucleotides are TGTGCCAGCAGCTTAGATTCGGGTGAGCAGTTCTTC. Protein sequence: CASSLDSGEQFF. Drawing the rest from reference TRBV7-9 and TRBJ2-1, the complete variable domain is DTGVSQNPRHKITKRGQNVTFRCDPISEHNRLYWYRQTLGQGPEFLTYFQNEAQLEKSRLLSDRFSAERPKGSFSTLEIQRTEQGDSAMYLCASSLDSGEQFFGPGTRLTVL.

The V call is TRBV7-2, the J call TRBJ2-1, with 10 bases fitting TRBD2. The length of the CDR3 is 14 residues. J was trimmed by 8 bases and V by 5 bases; bases with no gene match: 6. Germline V gene data show CDR1 as SGHTA and CDR2 as FQGNSA. The DNA of the CDR3 is TGTGCCAGCAGCCGAGCGGGGGGGCGCGATGAGCAGTTCTTC. This codes for CASSRAGGRDEQFF.

The J gene is TRBJ2-2, the V gene TRBV4-1; 7 positions agree with TRBD1. The CDR3 extends over 18 amino acids. J lost 4 bases, V lost 2 bases, and 13 bases had no gene match. The V gene's germline CDR1 is MGHRA and CDR2 YSYEKL. CDR3 sequence: CASSQPRSGQLFTGELFF. DNA of the CDR3: TGCGCCAGCAGCCAACCCAGATCGGGACAGCTATTCACCGGGGAGCTGTTTTTT.

The CDR3 DNA sequence: TGCAGCGTCGTGGGCCAAGTTGGTGAGCCCCAGCATTTT. Amino acid sequence: CSVVGQVGEPQHF. This chain joins TRBV29-1 and TRBJ1-5; D is ambiguous. Germline values: CDR1 SQVTM, CDR2 ANQGSEA. The length of the CDR3 is 13 residues. V lost 6 bases to trimming and J lost 8 bases, with 17 bases between them.

V is TRBV21-1 and J is TRBJ1-5. TRBV21-1 is given as a pseudogene. This CDR3 contains 18 residues. CDR3 in amino acids: CASSKERYREGCNQPQHF. CDR3 nucleotides: TGTGCCAGCAGCAAAGAGAGATATAGGGAGGGATGCAATCAGCCCCAGCATTTT.

V is TRBV5-4 and J is TRBJ2-1; 8 nucleotides line up with TRBD2. The V segment lost 0 bases and the J segment 5 bases; nucleotides outside the gene matches: 4. CDR3 length equals 15 residues. The V gene's germline CDR1 is SGHNT and CDR2 YYREEE (reference sequence). As DNA, the CDR3 is TGTGCCAGCAGCTTGGAGCGGGGGACCCACAATGAGCAGTTCTTC. Protein: CASSLERGTHNEQFF.

The chain links TRBV15 to TRBJ2-3, with D uncertain. This CDR3 is 15 amino acids long. Germline V gene sequence: CDR1 LNHNV, CDR2 YYDKDF (reference sequence). Trimming took 0 bases from V and 0 from J, leaving 7 bases between them. This chain's CDR3 is CATSRDWASTDTQYF. The CDR3 DNA reads as TGTGCCACCAGCAGAGATTGGGCAAGCACAGATACGCAGTATTTT.

The chain couples TRBV10-3 to TRBJ1-1; D is undetermined. This CDR3 contains 13 residues. Germline V lookup: CDR1 ENHRY, CDR2 SYGVKD. V was pared by 10 bases and J by 0 bases, with 12 bases between. CDR3 in amino acids: CATADKMNTEAFF. The CDR3, as DNA: TGTGCCACCGCCGACAAGATGAACACTGAAGCTTTCTTT.

CDR3 in amino acids: CASSLLSGLTYEQYF. The CDR3 nucleotides are TGTGCCAGCAGCTTATTGTCAGGGCTAACCTACGAGCAGTACTTC. V and J are TRBV11-3 and TRBJ2-7, with a weak D call TRBD1 (5 bases). The CDR3 is 15 residues long. Germline V lookup: CDR1 SGHNT, CDR2 YENEEA. V shed 2 bases and J shed 2 bases, with 13 bases lying between them.

The chain recombines TRBV7-9 with TRBJ2-1; D not resolved. The germline gives CDR1 SEHNR, CDR2 FQNEAQ (reference sequence). This CDR3 region has 14 residues. V lost 2 bases and J 3 bases, leaving 8 bases between the germline ends. The CDR3: CASSLTASYNEQFF. The CDR3 DNA sequence: TGTGCCAGCAGCTTAACCGCTAGCTACAATGAGCAGTTCTTC.

The V gene is TRBV5-1, the J gene TRBJ1-4; D gene ambiguous. The germline CDR1 and CDR2 sequences are SGHRS and YFSETQ. V lost 0 bases and J lost 4, with 10 bases in between. This CDR3 is 15 amino acids long. The CDR3 is CASSLGTGFNEKLFF. The CDR3 DNA follows: TGCGCCAGCAGCTTGGGAACGGGATTTAATGAAAAACTGTTTTTT.

The chain joins TRBV13 to TRBJ2-2; D not certain. In germline, CDR1 is PRHDT, CDR2 FYEKMQ (reference sequence). The V end was cut by 5 bases, the J end by 0 bases, with 4 bases between. This CDR3 region has 13 residues. The CDR3 is CASSPANTGELFF. The CDR3 region has the DNA TGTGCCAGCAGCCCGGCGAACACCGGGGAGCTGTTTTTT.

The chain employs TRBV7-9 and TRBJ2-7; D is unresolved. Germline V gene lookup returns CDR1 SEHNR and CDR2 FQNEAQ (reference sequence). Trimming removed 7 bases at V and 3 bases at J, with 13 bases between. The CDR3 has 13 residues. CDR3 DNA sequence: TGTGCCAGCATGTCATACACCGACTACGAGCAGTACTTC. Its translation is CASMSYTDYEQYF.

This clone occurred once. The gene calls are TRBV10-3 and TRBJ2-7; D is perhaps TRBD1 (5 bases). Per the germline V gene, CDR1 is ENHRY and CDR2 is SYGVKD. Trimming removed 2 bases from V and 2 bases from J, with 13 bases in between. This CDR3 comprises 15 residues. The CDR3 protein is CAISEEPGHAYEQYF. The CDR3 DNA reads TGTGCCATCAGTGAGGAACCCGGACACGCCTACGAGCAGTACTTC.

The rearrangement joins TRBV7-2 to TRBJ2-1, with 13 bases aligning to TRBD2. The CDR3 length is 16 residues. The ends lost 7 bases at V and 1 base at J; junction bases unmatched: 4. CDR1 and CDR2 (germline): SGHTA, FQGNSA. In DNA form, the CDR3 reads TGTGCCAGCACGGGACTAGCGGGAAGGTCCTACAATGAGCAGTTCTTC. It encodes CASTGLAGRSYNEQFF.

This sequence joins TRBV30 and TRBJ2-2; 9 bases fit TRBD1. V lost 2 bases to trimming and J lost 6 bases; unmatched junction nucleotides: 13. In germline, CDR1 is GTSNPN, CDR2 SVGIG (reference sequence). The CDR3 runs 17 residues. The CDR3 nucleotides are TGTGCCTGGAGTTGGATACTGATGAGGGACAGGGCCGGGGAGCTGTTTTTT. This sequence encodes CAWSWILMRDRAGELFF. The variable domain in full, with the rest retrieved from reference TRBV30 and TRBJ2-2, is SQTIHQWPATLVQPVGSPLSLECTVEGTSNPNLYWYRQAAGRGLQLLFYSVGIGQISSEVPQNLSASRPQDRQFILSSKKLLLSDSGFYLCAWSWILMRDRAGELFFGEGSRLTVL.

The chain employs TRBV5-1 and TRBJ2-3; TRBD2 agrees at 12 bases. The length of the CDR3 is 17 residues. V shed 3 bases and J 5 bases; nucleotides not matched to a gene: 10. Germline lookup yields CDR1 SGHRS and CDR2 YFSETQ. The CDR3 region is CASSSLAGGLVRDTQYF. DNA for the CDR3: TGCGCCAGCAGCTCACTAGCGGGAGGACTCGTACGAGATACGCAGTATTTT.

V and J are TRBV18 and TRBJ2-1, with 7 bases matching TRBD1. The CDR3 spans 15 residues. J gave up 4 bases and V 3 bases, and 6 bases lay outside the gene matches. Germline assignment: CDR1 KGHSH and CDR2 LQKENI. CDR3 in amino acids: CASSPPGQPYNEQFF. The CDR3 region has the DNA TGTGCCAGCTCACCCCCGGGACAGCCATACAATGAGCAGTTCTTC.

This chain uses TRBV4-3 with TRBJ2-7; D is ambiguous. CDR1 is LGHNA and CDR2 is YSLEER in the germline V gene. The CDR3 consists of 16 residues. V dropped 0 bases and J dropped 4 bases, with 16 bases sitting between them. CDR3 sequence (DNA): TGCGCCAGCAGCCAAGATTCGGCAGCTAGTCAATACGAGCAGTACTTC. Its translation: CASSQDSAASQYEQYF.

The chain employs TRBV9 and TRBJ2-5, with 7 bases fitting TRBD2. This CDR3 is 14 amino acids long. The ends lost 0 bases at V and 4 bases at J; junction bases unmatched: 3. The germline V gene has CDR1 SGDLS and CDR2 YYNGEE. The CDR3 reads CASSVGLAVETQYF. The CDR3 DNA is TGTGCCAGCAGCGTAGGACTAGCTGTAGAGACCCAGTACTTC.

This clone was counted a few times. The chain couples TRBV10-1 to TRBJ1-1, with 9 bases lining up with TRBD1. Germline loops: CDR1 WNHNN, CDR2 SYGVQD (reference sequence). This CDR3 has 17 residues. J lost 0 bases, V lost 2 bases, and 7 bases had no gene match. The CDR3 coding sequence is TGCGCCAGCAGTGAGGCGGGGGACAGGGTTATGAACACTGAAGCTTTCTTT. Protein: CASSEAGDRVMNTEAFF.

The gene calls are TRBV14 and TRBJ2-2, with D possibly TRBD1 on 6 matching bases. This CDR3 comprises 16 residues. V was pared by 8 bases and J by 4 bases, with 20 bases between. CDR1 SGHDN and CDR2 FVKESK come from the germline V gene. CDR3 nucleotide sequence: TGTGCCAGCCAATCTACAGCAGGGGCGCGCACCGGGGAGCTGTTTTTT. It translates to CASQSTAGARTGELFF.